This entry features one T cell receptor beta chain sequence. Its target is not known. Both 60 Vbeta primers and 13 Jbeta primers went into the PCR. Clones were sequenced by immunoSEQ multiplex PCR, and TCRdb holds only the in-frame ones, with some missing. The table records some 170,000 clones, roughly a tenth of them present only once. The record originates from a study of cytomegalovirus exposure and HLA in healthy donors. Study summary: Earlier sequencing of some 180 million T cells yielded roughly 100 million unique TCR beta sequences.

This CDR3 is built from 15 residues. Looked up from germline, CDR1 is SGHVS and CDR2 is FNYEAQ. J gave up 3 bases and V 3 bases, and 7 bases lay outside the gene matches. Findings and caveats of the study: The listing of roughly 160 TCR beta chains classed them as cytomegalovirus-associated.

The TCR originated in a woman aged 25 to 39 in good health and CMV-seropositive. This chain links TRBV7-6 with TRBJ2-7; 8 bases are a match to TRBD1. The sequenced material came from PBMCs. This CDR3 reads CASSFGQGEGYEQYF. DNA for the CDR3: TGTGCCAGCAGCTTCGGACAGGGAGAGGGCTACGAGCAGTACTTC.